These 27 T cell receptor beta chains came from one sample sequenced in a study of cytomegalovirus exposure and HLA in healthy donors. The PCR used 60 Vbeta and 13 Jbeta primers. The repertoire was sequenced with immunoSEQ multiplex PCR; TCRdb's copy has only in-frame clones and lacks some. The sample consists of about 200,000 clones, 70% to 80% of them appearing once. Sequencing was performed on PBMCs. These receptors were obtained from a woman aged 30 to 39 in good health and CMV-seronegative.

V is TRBV19 and J is TRBJ2-5; no reliable D call. The CDR3 totals 13 residues. With 1 base removed from V and 2 bases from J, the gap between germline ends came to 5 bases. Germline V gene sequence: CDR1 LNHDA, CDR2 SQIVND (reference sequence). CDR3 in amino acids: CASSIGQQETQYF. The DNA of the CDR3 is TGTGCCAGTAGTATAGGCCAGCAAGAGACCCAGTACTTC.

This chain uses TRBV11-2 with TRBJ2-3; 9 bases are a match to TRBD2. CDR1 and CDR2 from the germline V gene are SGHAT and FQNNGV. This CDR3 contains 15 residues. Germline trimming cut 3 bases from V and 1 base from J; bases unmatched to any gene: 2. The CDR3 region has the DNA TGTGCCAGCAGCTTTGGCGGGAGGGGCACAGATACGCAGTATTTT. This gives the protein CASSFGGRGTDTQYF.

The chain combines TRBV28 with TRBJ2-4, with no clear D. V was shortened by 8 bases and J by 6 bases, with 11 bases between the two germline ends. This CDR3 has 12 residues. Germline loops: CDR1 MDHEN, CDR2 SYDVKM. CDR3 in DNA: TGTGCCAGCCGAGGCCAGATAAACATTCAGTACTTC. Amino acid sequence: CASRGQINIQYF.

The chain carries TRBV19 and TRBJ2-1; 10 nucleotides line up with TRBD2. The V and J ends lost 6 bases and 3 bases, in that order; junction bases with no gene match: 14. The CDR3 extends over 18 amino acids. Germline-derived CDR1 and CDR2 are LNHDA and SQIVND (reference sequence). CDR3 region: CASRGGLNSGGLYNEQFF. CDR3 nucleotide sequence: TGTGCCAGTAGGGGGGGCCTCAATAGCGGGGGGCTCTACAATGAGCAGTTCTTC.

V usage is TRBV10-3 and J usage is TRBJ2-1; 10 positions agree with TRBD2. After removal of 0 bases from V and 0 bases from J, the junction contained 5 bases not matched to a gene. Germline CDR1 and CDR2: ENHRY and SYGVKD. The CDR3 length is 18 residues. The chain's CDR3 is CAISESTASGSSYNEQFF. Here the CDR3 DNA reads TGTGCCATCAGTGAGTCGACGGCTAGCGGGAGCTCCTACAATGAGCAGTTCTTC.

This chain links TRBV27 with TRBJ2-5; 7 bases match TRBD2. The ends lost 5 bases at V and 3 bases at J; junction bases unmatched: 9. The CDR3 runs 15 residues. Germline CDR1 and CDR2: MNHEY and SMNVEV (reference sequence). The CDR3 loop is CASSASGAEEETQYF. Written as DNA, the CDR3 is TGTGCCAGCAGTGCAAGCGGGGCTGAGGAAGAGACCCAGTACTTC.

This clone was recorded only once. This chain links TRBV6-1 with TRBJ2-5, with 11 bases aligning to TRBD2. The J call may be wrong; the DNA end is better matched by TRBJ2-7. Germline V CDR1 and CDR2: MNHNS, SASEGT. The CDR3 length is 16 residues. As DNA, the CDR3 is TGTGCCAGCAGTGAAGATCCACTAGCGGGAGAAGGCGAGCAGTACTTC. Its translation is CASSEDPLAGEGEQYF.

This sequence joins TRBV9 and TRBJ2-1, with 8 positions matching TRBD2. The CDR3 runs 18 residues. Trimming at V came to 3 bases and at J to 8 bases, leaving 19 bases not matched to a gene. CDR1 and CDR2 (germline): SGDLS, YYNGEE. CDR3: CASSGDSTGLGDPDEQFF. The CDR3 DNA is TGTGCCAGCAGCGGGGATAGCACGGGACTAGGGGACCCTGATGAGCAGTTCTTC. Supplemented by reference TRBV9 and TRBJ2-1, the full variable domain reads DSGVTQTPKHLITATGQRVTLRCSPRSGDLSVYWYQQSLDQGLQFLIQYYNGEERAKGNILERFSAQQFPDLHSELNLSSLELGDSALYFCASSGDSTGLGDPDEQFFGPGTRLTVL.

This chain uses TRBV7-2 with TRBJ2-1; a possible D gene is TRBD1 (6 bases). Looked up from germline, CDR1 is SGHTA and CDR2 is FQGNSA. V was shortened by 1 base and J by 4 bases, with 14 bases between the two germline ends. CDR3 length equals 16 residues. CDR3 protein: CASSLEGGPPYNEQFF. The CDR3 bases are TGTGCCAGCAGCTTAGAAGGGGGTCCCCCTTACAATGAGCAGTTCTTC.

The rearrangement uses TRBV5-6 and TRBJ2-1; TRBD2 matches at 7 bases. V shed 4 bases and J 5 bases; nucleotides not matched to a gene: 6. The CDR3 runs 14 residues. In germline, CDR1 is SGHDT, CDR2 YYEEEE. In DNA, the CDR3 is TGTGCCAGCAGCCCTACTAGCGTCCACAATGAGCAGTTCTTC. Protein: CASSPTSVHNEQFF.

J is TRBJ1-4 and V is TRBV19, with a possible D match to TRBD1 (6 bases). This CDR3 region has 14 residues. Per the germline V gene, CDR1 is LNHDA and CDR2 is SQIVND (reference sequence). Between the trimmed V and J ends, which lost 3 bases and 8 bases, there was a span of 13 bases. CDR3 in amino acids: CASSIGQGMEKLFF. For the CDR3, the DNA is TGTGCCAGTAGTATCGGGCAGGGGATGGAAAAACTGTTTTTT.

This clone was counted a few times. This chain connects TRBV28 to TRBJ1-4; D uncertain. From germline, CDR1 is MDHEN and CDR2 SYDVKM. This CDR3 comprises 11 residues. V lost 3 bases and J lost 8, with 4 bases in between. The CDR3 DNA reads TGTGCCAGCAGTTTTTCGGAAAAACTGTTTTTT. It translates to CASSFSEKLFF.

The chain is built from TRBV5-1 and TRBJ2-3; 7 nucleotides match TRBD2. Germline CDR1 SGHRS, CDR2 YFSETQ. V lost 6 bases and J lost 0; bases outside the gene matches: 13. The CDR3 length is 17 residues. The CDR3: CASNSLRGGTSTDTQYF. The CDR3 region has the DNA TGCGCCAGCAACTCCCTACGGGGAGGGACCAGCACAGATACGCAGTATTTT.

The chain joins TRBV11-1 to TRBJ2-5, with 8 bases identical to TRBD2. Trimming cost V 3 bases and J 4 bases; bases outside gene matches: 4. The CDR3 runs 14 residues. Germline-derived CDR1 and CDR2 are SGHAT and FQDESV (reference sequence). The CDR3 is CASSFAAGGETQYF. The CDR3 DNA reads as TGTGCCAGCAGCTTCGCGGCGGGGGGAGAGACCCAGTACTTC. The whole variable domain, filled in from reference TRBV11-1 and TRBJ2-5, reads EAEVAQSPRYKITEKSQAVAFWCDPISGHATLYWYRQILGQGPELLVQFQDESVVDDSQLPKDRFSAERLKGVDSTLKIQPAELGDSAMYLCASSFAAGGETQYFGPGTRLLVL.

The chain recombines TRBV14 with TRBJ2-5; possibly TRBD1 for D (6 bases). The germline V gene has CDR1 SGHDN and CDR2 FVKESK. This CDR3 comprises 16 residues. The V end was cut by 4 bases, the J end by 6 bases, with 21 bases between. CDR3 residues: CASSRTGTQDRKTQYF. In nucleotides, the CDR3 is TGTGCCAGCAGCCGAACGGGGACACAGGATCGAAAGACCCAGTACTTC.

This chain connects TRBV9 to TRBJ2-2; 11 nucleotides align to TRBD2. With V trimmed by 4 bases and J by 7 bases, 6 bases remained unmatched. Germline CDR1 SGDLS, CDR2 YYNGEE. This CDR3 has 15 residues. CDR3 in DNA: TGTGCCAGCAGCAACACGGGACTAGCGGTCGGGGAGCTGTTTTTT. The encoded protein is CASSNTGLAVGELFF.

J is TRBJ2-5 and V is TRBV18, with 8 positions matching TRBD2. The germline V gene has CDR1 KGHSH and CDR2 LQKENI. This CDR3 contains 13 residues. Losses at the gene ends were 8 bases for V and 2 bases for J; bases not matched to a gene: 4. CDR3 bases: TGTGCCAGCACAGGGACTAGTCAAGAGACCCAGTACTTC. Translated: CASTGTSQETQYF.

The chain combines TRBV29-1 with TRBJ2-5; D ambiguous. The germline gives CDR1 SQVTM, CDR2 ANQGSEA. V lost 5 bases, J lost 5 bases, and 15 bases lay in between. The CDR3 is 13 residues long. This chain's CDR3 is CSVYFEAFETQYF. The CDR3 DNA sequence: TGCAGCGTTTACTTCGAGGCGTTCGAGACCCAGTACTTC.

The CDR3 DNA is TGTGCCAGCAGTGAACAGGAGTCAGGGCATCAGCCCCAGCATTTT. Residues: CASSEQESGHQPQHF. V usage is TRBV2 and J usage is TRBJ1-5; D is possibly TRBD1 (5 bases). The ends were cut back, 2 bases at V and 5 bases at J, with 13 bases in the middle. The CDR3 runs to 15 residues. The V gene's germline CDR1 is SNHLY and CDR2 FYNNEI.

As to this clone: One end of the junction does not line up with germline, which may come from a read error. The CDR3 nucleotides read TGTGCCAGTAGTATAGGTTCAGGGTACCAAGGGACCCAGTACTTC. Translating gives CASSIGSGYQGTQYF. The rearrangement joins TRBV19 to TRBJ2-5, with a weak D call TRBD1 (5 bases). The length of the CDR3 is 15 residues. Germline lookup yields CDR1 LNHDA and CDR2 SQIVND (reference sequence).

The rearrangement links TRBV9 to TRBJ2-7; TRBD1 might be the D (6 bases). V was trimmed by 3 bases and J by 2 bases, leaving 18 bases between them. This CDR3 region has 16 residues. Germline V CDR1 and CDR2: SGDLS, YYNGEE. In DNA form, the CDR3 reads TGTGCCAGCAGCGAGGGGGTAGGGATCCTCCCCTACGAGCAGTACTTC. Translating gives CASSEGVGILPYEQYF.

This clone was seen once. The rearrangement joins TRBV6-1 to TRBJ1-5, with D possibly TRBD1 on 6 matching bases. Germline CDR1 MNHNS, CDR2 SASEGT. V lost 6 bases and J 4 bases, leaving 10 bases between the germline ends. The length of the CDR3 is 13 residues. The CDR3 bases are TGTGCCAGCAGCCAGACAGGTAATCAGCCCCAGCATTTT. As protein: CASSQTGNQPQHF.

V usage is TRBV7-2 and J usage is TRBJ2-7, with 10 bases identical to TRBD2. The CDR3 sequence is 17 residues long. Trimming took 4 bases from V and 2 from J; bases not matched to a gene: 11. Germline V lookup: CDR1 SGHTA, CDR2 FQGNSA. The CDR3 DNA reads TGTGCCAGCAGCTCCGAGATTAGCGGGGGGAACCCCTACGAGCAGTACTTC. Encoded protein: CASSSEISGGNPYEQYF. The whole variable domain, remainder taken from reference TRBV7-2 and TRBJ2-7, is GAGVSQSPSNKVTEKGKDVELRCDPISGHTALYWYRQSLGQGLEFLIYFQGNSAPDKSGLPSDRFSAERTGGSVSTLTIQRTQQEDSAVYLCASSSEISGGNPYEQYFGPGTRLTVT.

The chain recombines TRBV2 with TRBJ1-6; D is ambiguous. CDR1 SNHLY and CDR2 FYNNEI come from the germline V gene. CDR3 length: 14 amino acids. The germline V and J ends were trimmed by 3 bases and 4 bases, with 7 bases remaining between them. CDR3 coding DNA: TGTGCCAGCAGTGACAGGACTTATAATTCACCCCTCCACTTT. This sequence encodes CASSDRTYNSPLHF. Filled out from reference TRBV2 and TRBJ1-6, the complete variable domain reads EPEVTQTPSHQVTQMGQEVILRCVPISNHLYFYWYRQILGQKVEFLVSFYNNEISEKSEIFDDQFSVERPDGSNFTLKIRSTKLEDSAMYFCASSDRTYNSPLHFGNGTRLTVT.

This clone was seen a handful of times. The V call is TRBV30, the J call TRBJ2-7; 7 nucleotides agree with TRBD1. Germline CDR1 GTSNPN, CDR2 SVGIG (reference sequence). This CDR3 spans 14 amino acids. V trimming: 4 bases; J trimming: 4 bases; junction bases outside the gene matches: 10. Written as DNA, the CDR3 is TGTGCCTGGAACTGGGGGACAGCCCAATACGAGCAGTACTTC. Translation: CAWNWGTAQYEQYF.

CDR3 DNA: TGTGCCAGCAGCTTAGGTCCGGAGGTAGGAGAGACCCAGTACTTC. Amino acids: CASSLGPEVGETQYF. J is TRBJ2-5 and V is TRBV7-9, with D possibly TRBD2 on 5 matching bases. Trimming left V 1 base short and J 4 bases short, with 13 bases between. Germline V CDR1 and CDR2: SEHNR, FQNEAQ (reference sequence). This CDR3 contains 15 residues. Filled out from reference TRBV7-9 and TRBJ2-5, the complete variable domain reads DTGVSQNPRHKITKRGQNVTFRCDPISEHNRLYWYRQTLGQGPEFLTYFQNEAQLEKSRLLSDRFSAERPKGSFSTLEIQRTEQGDSAMYLCASSLGPEVGETQYFGPGTRLLVL.

V gene TRBV29-1 combines with J gene TRBJ2-2; 9 bases line up with TRBD1. CDR3 length equals 15 residues. The trim removed 2 bases at V and 4 bases at J, leaving 5 bases unmatched. Germline V gene lookup returns CDR1 SQVTM and CDR2 ANQGSEA. DNA for the CDR3: TGCAGCGTTGAAATTTGGGACAGGGTCACCGGGGAGCTGTTTTTT. It codes for CSVEIWDRVTGELFF.